These 10 T cell receptor beta chains were all obtained from the same sample, sequenced in a study of T cell responses to AZD1222 COVID-19 vaccine (dated by TCRdb to the early 2020s). Libraries were prepared through the immunoSEQ multiplex PCR assay. The table comes from immuneACCESS by way of TCRdb, which keeps in-frame sequences with V and J called. Part of the clones is missing from these tables; in studies checked, under half for an unresolved V gene and the rest for unknown reasons. The sample table records about 120,000 clones; about 83% of these occur just once. Around 10% of the sample goes to the ten largest clones. In light of the paper, this sample's time point label describes: baseline before first vaccination. Sequencing used peripheral blood, obtained on day 0 of AZD1222 vaccination. Receptor source: an adult in good health.

The chain uses TRBV7-3 and TRBJ2-5; TRBD2 might be the D (5 bases). This CDR3 comprises 13 residues. From germline, CDR1 is SGHTA and CDR2 FQGTGA. V was shortened by 5 bases and J by 3 bases, with 10 bases between the two germline ends. CDR3 bases: TGTGCCAGCAGCCTCTCCGGGAAAGAGACCCAGTACTTC. This gives the protein CASSLSGKETQYF.

The chain joins TRBV6-1 to TRBJ1-6; 8 positions agree with TRBD1. The V gene's germline CDR1 is MNHNS and CDR2 SASEGT. The length of the CDR3 is 15 residues. V gave up 3 bases and J gave up 7 bases; unmatched junction bases: 5. The CDR3: CASSDPGGSNSPLHF. DNA of the CDR3: TGTGCCAGCAGTGACCCAGGGGGCTCGAATTCACCCCTCCACTTT.

This clone turned up a few times. V gene TRBV11-3 combines with J gene TRBJ1-1, with TRBD1 matching 9 bases. The CDR3 length is 15 residues. Germline V gene data show CDR1 as SGHNT and CDR2 as YENEEA. J gave up 3 bases and V 3 bases, and 5 bases lay outside the gene matches. CDR3 protein: CASSLGTGRDTEAFF. The DNA for the CDR3 is TGTGCCAGCAGCTTGGGGACAGGGCGGGACACTGAAGCTTTCTTT.

The CDR3 DNA is TGCGCCAGCAGCTTTGGGGAAAATCAGCCCCAGCATTTT. Protein product: CASSFGENQPQHF. The V and J genes are TRBV5-1 and TRBJ1-5; no firm D call. CDR3 length equals 13 residues. Germline CDR1 and CDR2: SGHRS and YFSETQ. V was clipped by 2 bases and J by 4 bases, with 7 bases between them.

CDR3 residues: CASSIRKSIYF. DNA for the CDR3: TGTGCCAGTAGTATACGCAAATCCATATATTTT. The chain recombines TRBV19 with TRBJ1-3, with no clear D. CDR1 LNHDA and CDR2 SQIVND come from the germline V gene (reference sequence). V dropped 2 bases and J dropped 11 bases, with 7 bases sitting between them. This CDR3 is built from 11 residues. Based on the CDR3 plus reference TRBV19 and TRBJ1-3, the full variable domain is DGGITQSPKYLFRKEGQNVTLSCEQNLNHDAMYWYRQDPGQGLRLIYYSQIVNDFQKGDIAEGYSVSREKKESFPLTVTSAQKNPTAFYLCASSIRKSIYFGEGSWLTVV.

The chain employs TRBV13 and TRBJ1-1, with a possible D match to TRBD1 (6 bases). With 5 bases removed from V and 4 bases from J, the gap between germline ends came to 11 bases. Germline V gene sequence: CDR1 PRHDT, CDR2 FYEKMQ (reference sequence). The CDR3 has 13 amino acids. CDR3 nucleotide sequence: TGTGCCAGCAGCCACAGGGAGTCCACTGAAGCTTTCTTT. This gives the protein CASSHRESTEAFF.

V is TRBV9 and J is TRBJ2-1; TRBD2 agrees at 12 bases. The V segment lost 0 bases and the J segment 9 bases; nucleotides outside the gene matches: 7. Germline V lookup: CDR1 SGDLS, CDR2 YYNGEE. The CDR3 totals 16 residues. CDR3 coding DNA: TGTGCCAGCAGCGTAGCGGCTAGCGGGAGGGCCGGTGAGCAGTTCTTC. Translated: CASSVAASGRAGEQFF.

This clone was recorded only once. The V gene is TRBV10-3, the J gene TRBJ2-1; TRBD1 agrees at 8 bases. This CDR3 has 15 residues. Trimming cost V 8 bases and J 5 bases; bases outside gene matches: 11. Germline CDR1 and CDR2: ENHRY and SYGVKD. The CDR3 nucleotides are TGTGCCATCTCGTCCGAAAGGACAGGGAACAATGAGCAGTTCTTC. It translates to CAISSERTGNNEQFF.

This chain joins TRBV18 and TRBJ2-1; TRBD2 matches at 13 bases. Germline-derived CDR1 and CDR2 are KGHSH and LQKENI. Trimming took 2 bases from V and 0 from J; bases not matched to a gene: 1. The CDR3 contains 17 residues. CDR3 DNA sequence: TGTGCCAGCTCACCAGGGACTAGCGGGATCTCCTACAATGAGCAGTTCTTC. The encoded protein is CASSPGTSGISYNEQFF.

The V call is TRBV7-2, the J call TRBJ1-1, with D unresolved. The V end was cut by 1 base, the J end by 0 bases, with 6 bases between. The germline gives CDR1 SGHTA, CDR2 FQGNSA. The CDR3 sequence is 14 residues long. The DNA of the CDR3 is TGTGCCAGCAGCTTAGAACCGCTGAACACTGAAGCTTTCTTT. This encodes CASSLEPLNTEAFF.